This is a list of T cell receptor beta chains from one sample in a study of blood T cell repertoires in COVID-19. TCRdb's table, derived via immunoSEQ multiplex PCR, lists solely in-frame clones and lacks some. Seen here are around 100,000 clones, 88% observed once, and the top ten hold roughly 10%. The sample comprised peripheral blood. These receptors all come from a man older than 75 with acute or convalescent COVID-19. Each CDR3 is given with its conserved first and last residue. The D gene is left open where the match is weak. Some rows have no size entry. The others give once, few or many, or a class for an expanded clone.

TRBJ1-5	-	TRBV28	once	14	TGTGCCAGCACTCAAATCGGTAGCAATCAGCCCCAGCATTTT	CASTQIGSNQPQHF
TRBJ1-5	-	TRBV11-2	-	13	TGTGCCAGCAGCTTAGACGTGAGTCAGCCCCAGCATTTT	CASSLDVSQPQHF
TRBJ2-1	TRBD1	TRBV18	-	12	TGTGCCAGCGGACAGGGGGCCCATGAGCAGTTCTTC	CASGQGAHEQFF
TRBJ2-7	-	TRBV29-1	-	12	TGCAGCGTTTCAAAAGGGGCCTACGAGCAGTACTTC	CSVSKGAYEQYF
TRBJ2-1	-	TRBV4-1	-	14	TGCGCCAGCAGCCAAGTCCTACCTGACAATGAGCAGTTCTTC	CASSQVLPDNEQFF
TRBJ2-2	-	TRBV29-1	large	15	TGCAGCGTTGTGTGGCAGGACTCGAACACCGGGGAGCTGTTTTTT	CSVVWQDSNTGELFF
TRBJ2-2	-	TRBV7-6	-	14	TGTGCCAGCAGCCAACAGGGAAACACCGGGGAGCTGTTTTTT	CASSQQGNTGELFF
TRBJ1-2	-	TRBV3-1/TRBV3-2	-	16	TGTGCCAGCAGCCAACCGCAGGGGCCGTTCAACTATGGCTACACCTTC	CASSQPQGPFNYGYTF
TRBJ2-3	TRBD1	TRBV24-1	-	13	TGTGCCACCGTTGGACAGGGCACAGATACGCAGTATTTT	CATVGQGTDTQYF
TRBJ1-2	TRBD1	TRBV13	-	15	TGTGCCAGCAGCTTGGGGGGACAGATAAACTATGGCTACACCTTC	CASSLGGQINYGYTF
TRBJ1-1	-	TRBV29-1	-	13	TGCAGCGTTGAAGGGAGAATGAACACTGAAGCTTTCTTT	CSVEGRMNTEAFF
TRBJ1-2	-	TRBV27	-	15	TGTGCCAGCAGCCCAGTTTCCGGGGCTAACTATGGCTACACCTTC	CASSPVSGANYGYTF
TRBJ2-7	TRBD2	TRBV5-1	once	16	TGCGCCAGCAGCTTGGCCGGTGGGAGGGCCACCTACGAGCAGTACTTC	CASSLAGGRATYEQYF
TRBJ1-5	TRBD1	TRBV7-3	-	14	TGTGCCAGCAGCTTCAGGGGGATTAATCAGCCCCAGCATTTT	CASSFRGINQPQHF
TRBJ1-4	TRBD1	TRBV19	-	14	TGTGCCAGTAGTACCGGAGGGACAGGGGAGAAACTGTTTTTT	CASSTGGTGEKLFF
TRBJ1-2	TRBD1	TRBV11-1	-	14	TGTGCCAGCAGCTCTACCGGGACAGGGTCTGGCTACACCTTC	CASSSTGTGSGYTF
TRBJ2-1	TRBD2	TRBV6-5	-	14	TGTGCCAGCAGGGGACTAGGAGGCTACAATGAGCAGCTCTTC	CASRGLGGYNEQLF
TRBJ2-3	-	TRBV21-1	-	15	TGTGCCAGCAGCAAATGGAGGGGGGGCGCAGATACGCAGTATTTT	CASSKWRGGADTQYF
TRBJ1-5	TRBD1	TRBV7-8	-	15	TGTGCCAGCAGCTTACCAGGCCCAGGGGGTCAGCCCCAGCATTTT	CASSLPGPGGQPQHF
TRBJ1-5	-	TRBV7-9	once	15	TGTGCCAGCAGCGCCGAGGAGCGGAGCAATCAGCCCCAGCATTTT	CASSAEERSNQPQHF
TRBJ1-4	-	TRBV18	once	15	TGTGCCAGCTCCCCTCTCCAGGGAGGGGTGGAAAAACTGTTTTTT	CASSPLQGGVEKLFF
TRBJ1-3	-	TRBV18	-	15	TGTGCCAGCTCGGGGGCCAGGGAAGCTGGAAACACCATATATTTT	CASSGAREAGNTIYF
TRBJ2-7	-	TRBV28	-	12	TGTGCCAGCAGGCTAGGTTCCTACGAGCAGTACTTC	CASRLGSYEQYF
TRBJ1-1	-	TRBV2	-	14	TGTGCCAGCAGCGGGACTTCCCGGGGCACTGAAGCTTTCTTT	CASSGTSRGTEAFF
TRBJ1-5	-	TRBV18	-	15	TGTGCCAGCTCACCGGGACCAGGGGTGGATCAGCCCCAGCATTTT	CASSPGPGVDQPQHF
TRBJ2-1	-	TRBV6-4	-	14	TGTGCCAGCAGTGAGCAGGCCTCCTACAATGAGCAGTTCTTC	CASSEQASYNEQFF
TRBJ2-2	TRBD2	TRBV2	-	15	TGTGCCAGCAGTGTTCTAGCGGGGGTGACCGGGGAGCTGTTTTTT	CASSVLAGVTGELFF
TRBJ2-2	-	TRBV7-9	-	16	TGTGCCAGCAGCGATCCCCTCTCGAGGGGGACCGGGGAGCTGTTTTTT	CASSDPLSRGTGELFF
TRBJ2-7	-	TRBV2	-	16	TGTGCCAGCACCCCTCCTATTGGCAGGGCTCCCTACGAGCAGTACTTC	CASTPPIGRAPYEQYF
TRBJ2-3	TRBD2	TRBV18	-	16	TGTGCCAGCTCACCGACTAGCGGGTTTAGCACAGATACGCAGTATTTT	CASSPTSGFSTDTQYF
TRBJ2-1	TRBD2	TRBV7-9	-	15	TGTGCCAGCAGCCTCCGGGTAGCGGGGATGGGTGAGCAGTTCTTC	CASSLRVAGMGEQFF
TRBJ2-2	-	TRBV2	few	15	TGTGCCAGCAGTCTCGATCCTACCAGGGCCGGGGAGCTGTTTTTT	CASSLDPTRAGELFF
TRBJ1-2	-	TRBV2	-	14	TGTGCCAGCAGTGAAGGGCTGGCTAACTATGGCTACACCTTC	CASSEGLANYGYTF